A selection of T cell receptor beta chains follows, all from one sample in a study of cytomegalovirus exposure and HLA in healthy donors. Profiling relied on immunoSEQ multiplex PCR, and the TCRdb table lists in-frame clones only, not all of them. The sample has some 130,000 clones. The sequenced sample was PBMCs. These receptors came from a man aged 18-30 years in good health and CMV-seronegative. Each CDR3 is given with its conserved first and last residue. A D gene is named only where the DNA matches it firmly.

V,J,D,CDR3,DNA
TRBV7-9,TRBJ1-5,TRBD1,CASSAYRGRGVGNQPQHF,TGTGCCAGCAGCGCCTACAGGGGGCGCGGGGTAGGCAATCAGCCCCAGCATTTT
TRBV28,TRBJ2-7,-,CATGRDTFYEQYF,TGTGCCACCGGCCGGGACACCTTCTACGAGCAGTACTTC
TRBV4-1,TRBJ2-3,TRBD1,CASSQVGTGGGTDTQYF,TGCGCCAGCAGCCAAGTGGGAACAGGGGGCGGCACAGATACGCAGTATTTT
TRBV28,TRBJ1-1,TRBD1,CASSFEGQGRTEAFF,TGTGCCAGCAGTTTTGAAGGACAGGGCCGCACTGAAGCTTTCTTT
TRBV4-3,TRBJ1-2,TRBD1,CASSQVPGQTNYGYTF,TGCGCCAGCAGCCAAGTCCCGGGACAGACTAACTATGGCTACACCTTC
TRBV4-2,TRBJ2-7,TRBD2,CASSQTTSGRREQYF,TGTGCCAGCAGCCAAACCACCAGCGGGAGACGCGAGCAGTACTTC
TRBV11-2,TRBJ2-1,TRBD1,CASSLGQGAENEQFF,TGTGCCAGCAGCCTGGGACAGGGGGCTGAGAATGAGCAGTTCTTC
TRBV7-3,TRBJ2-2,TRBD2,CASSPLNWQGGTGELFF,TGTGCCAGCAGCCCGCTGAATTGGCAGGGAGGGACCGGGGAGCTGTTTTTT
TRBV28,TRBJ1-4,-,CASTRRRKNEKLFF,TGTGCCAGCACGAGACGGAGAAAGAATGAAAAACTGTTTTTT
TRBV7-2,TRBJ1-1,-,CASSPLGRLAEAFF,TGTGCCAGCAGCCCCCTGGGGAGGCTCGCTGAAGCTTTCTTT
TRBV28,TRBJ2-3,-,CASTPLLPSRTDTQYF,TGTGCCAGCACCCCTTTGCTACCCTCAAGAACAGATACGCAGTATTTT
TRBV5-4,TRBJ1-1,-,CASTGVRGGGTEAFF,TGTGCCAGCACCGGGGTGCGGGGGGGTGGCACTGAAGCTTTCTTT
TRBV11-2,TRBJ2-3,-,CASRLKGLTDNTDTQYF,TGTGCCAGCAGGCTTAAGGGACTGACAGATAACACAGATACGCAGTATTTT
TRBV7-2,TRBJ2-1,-,CASSLAPTRGNEQFF,TGTGCCAGCAGCTTAGCTCCGACCCGGGGCAATGAGCAGTTCTTC
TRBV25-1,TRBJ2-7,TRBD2,CASSGTSGRRYEQYF,TGTGCCAGCAGTGGAACTAGCGGGAGACGGTACGAGCAGTACTTC
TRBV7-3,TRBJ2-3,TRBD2,CASSYKPGLAGGDTDTQYF,TGTGCCAGCAGCTACAAGCCGGGACTAGCGGGAGGTGACACAGATACGCAGTATTTT
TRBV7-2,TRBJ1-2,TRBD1,CASSPGQGAYGYTF,TGTGCCAGCAGCCCGGGACAGGGGGCCTATGGCTACACCTTC
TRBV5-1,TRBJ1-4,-,CASSLRGTTNEKLFF,TGCGCCAGCAGCCTGCGAGGGACAACTAATGAAAAACTGTTTTTT
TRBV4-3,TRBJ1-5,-,CASSQDRWGVNQPQHF,TGCGCCAGCAGCCAAGATAGGTGGGGCGTCAATCAGCCCCAGCATTTT
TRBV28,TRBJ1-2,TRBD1,CASNQGGYGYTF,TGTGCCAGCAATCAGGGGGGCTATGGCTACACCTTC
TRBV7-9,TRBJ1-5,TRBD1,CASSLEGGGNQPQHF,TGTGCCAGCAGCTTAGAAGGGGGCGGCAATCAGCCCCAGCATTTT
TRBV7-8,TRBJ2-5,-,CASGGPLGGSPRGETQYF,TGTGCCAGCGGGGGGCCATTAGGCGGGAGCCCCCGGGGGGAGACCCAGTACTTC
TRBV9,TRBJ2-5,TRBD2,CASSVGTEPGLLFETQYF,TGTGCCAGCAGCGTAGGAACGGAACCGGGACTATTATTCGAGACCCAGTACTTC
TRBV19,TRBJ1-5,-,CASSIDAGQGTTQGPQHF,TGTGCCAGTAGTATAGATGCTGGGCAGGGCACGACCCAGGGGCCCCAGCATTTT
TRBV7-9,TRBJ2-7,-,CASSYPLGQPYEQYF,TGTGCCAGCAGCTACCCCCTGGGGCAGCCCTACGAGCAGTACTTC
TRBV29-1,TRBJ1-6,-,CSVRENNSPLHF,TGCAGCGTCCGGGAAAATAATTCACCCCTCCACTTT
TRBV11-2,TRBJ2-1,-,CASSLVLQYPNEQFF,TGTGCCAGCAGCTTAGTTTTACAGTACCCCAATGAGCAGTTCTTC
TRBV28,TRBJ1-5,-,CASRQGSQPQHF,TGTGCCAGCAGACAGGGTAGTCAGCCCCAGCATTTT
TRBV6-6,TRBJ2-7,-,CATSEGAYEQYF,TGTGCCACCTCGGAGGGAGCCTACGAGCAGTACTTC
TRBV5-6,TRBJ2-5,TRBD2,CASSLAGETQYF,TGTGCCAGCAGCTTAGCGGGGGAGACCCAGTACTTC
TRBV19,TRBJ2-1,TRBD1,CASSTRGQGDHNEQFF,TGTGCCAGTAGTACCCGCGGACAGGGGGACCACAATGAGCAGTTCTTC
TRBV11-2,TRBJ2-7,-,CASSLDRYEQYF,TGTGCCAGCAGCTTAGATAGATACGAGCAGTACTTC
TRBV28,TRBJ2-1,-,CASSLFGSYNEQFF,TGTGCCAGCAGTTTATTCGGCTCCTACAATGAGCAGTTCTTC
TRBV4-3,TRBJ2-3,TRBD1,CASSLTGWGTDTQYF,TGCGCCAGCAGCCTGACAGGGTGGGGCACAGATACGCAGTATTTT
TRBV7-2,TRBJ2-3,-,CASSSNTDTQYF,TGTGCCAGCAGCTCCAACACAGATACGCAGTATTTT
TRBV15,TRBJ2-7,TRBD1,CATSRRQGGGEQYF,TGTGCCACCAGCAGACGACAGGGGGGAGGCGAGCAGTACTTC
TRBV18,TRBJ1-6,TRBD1,CASATGEGNSPLHF,TGTGCCAGCGCGACAGGGGAAGGGAATTCACCCCTCCACTTT
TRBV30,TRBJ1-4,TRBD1,CAFHRGWARTTNEKLFF,TGTGCCTTTCACAGGGGGTGGGCGAGGACAACTAATGAAAAACTGTTTTTT
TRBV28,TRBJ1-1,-,CASSFHLGQLEAFF,TGTGCCAGCAGTTTTCACCTGGGACAATTGGAAGCTTTCTTT
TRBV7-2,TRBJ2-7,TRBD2,CASSASLPGGSYEQYF,TGTGCCAGCAGCGCTAGTCTCCCGGGGGGGTCCTACGAGCAGTACTTC
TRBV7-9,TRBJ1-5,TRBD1,CASSLTGQGDQPQHF,TGTGCCAGCAGCTTGACAGGACAGGGGGATCAGCCCCAGCATTTT
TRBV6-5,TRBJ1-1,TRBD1,CASSQGTGGYTEAFF,TGTGCCAGCAGTCAAGGGACAGGGGGATACACTGAAGCTTTCTTT
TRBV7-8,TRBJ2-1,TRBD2,CASSLLAGGPHEQFF,TGTGCCAGCAGCTTACTAGCGGGAGGGCCCCATGAGCAGTTCTTC
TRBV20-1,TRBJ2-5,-,CSASGLAQYF,TGCAGTGCTAGTGGGCTGGCCCAGTACTTC
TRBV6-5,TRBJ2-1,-,CASSYSSSRYNEQFF,TGTGCCAGCAGTTACTCGAGTAGTAGATACAATGAGCAGTTCTTC
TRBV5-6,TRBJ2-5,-,CASSADRQETQYF,TGTGCCAGCAGCGCGGACAGACAAGAGACCCAGTACTTC
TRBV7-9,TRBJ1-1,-,CASSLTVNTEAFF,TGTGCCAGCAGCTTGACAGTGAACACTGAAGCTTTCTTT
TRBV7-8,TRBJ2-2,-,CASSLAPGLLGGELFF,TGTGCCAGCAGCTTAGCCCCGGGACTTCTCGGCGGGGAGCTGTTTTTT
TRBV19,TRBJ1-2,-,CASFSQIVPYGYTF,TGTGCCAGTTTCTCCCAGATCGTCCCGTATGGCTACACCTTC
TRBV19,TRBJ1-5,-,CASSPTNRDQPQHF,TGTGCCAGTAGTCCGACTAACAGGGATCAGCCCCAGCATTTT
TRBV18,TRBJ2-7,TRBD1,CASSPGTGNYEQYF,TGTGCCAGCTCACCAGGGACAGGGAACTACGAGCAGTACTTC
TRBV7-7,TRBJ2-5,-,CASSLTREETQYF,TGTGCTAGCAGCTTAACGAGAGAAGAGACCCAGTACTTC
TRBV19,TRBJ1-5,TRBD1,CASRPRGQGSGQPQHF,TGTGCCAGCCGCCCGAGGGGACAGGGATCCGGTCAGCCCCAGCATTTT
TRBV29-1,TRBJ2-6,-,CSAITGSSGANVLTF,TGCAGCGCGATCACAGGGAGCTCTGGGGCCAACGTCCTGACTTTC